This T cell receptor beta chain was observed in a study of vaccination effects on CD4 cells after COVID-19. Study summary: At 16 days and one week before vaccination, a couple of convalescent patients gave samples.

J gave up 6 bases and V 0 bases, and 3 bases lay outside the gene matches. The CDR3 is 17 residues long. CDR1 and CDR2 (germline): SGHTA, FQGTGA. The method was immunoSEQ multiplex PCR; TCRdb's version includes in-frame clones alone and lacks a portion of them. The table records around 40,000 clones, approximately 81% of them present only once. As for this clone: Its antigen is as yet unknown.

Sequencing was preceded by expansion of antigen-specific CD4+ T cells with viral peptide pools in the ViraFEST assay. Following 10 days of culture, CD4+ T cells were isolated. SARS-CoV-2 infected the person between March and December 2020, as confirmed by PCR. The origin of this receptor is a human donor who had a prior SARS-CoV-2 infection. The chain employs TRBV7-3 and TRBJ2-2, with 14 bases lining up with TRBD2. This specimen was CD4+ T cells from PBMCs cultured with a peptide pool, taken before COVID-19 vaccination. CDR3 in amino acids: CASSLTGTSGSSGELFF. The CDR3 nucleotides read TGTGCCAGCAGCTTAACGGGGACTAGCGGGAGTTCCGGGGAGCTGTTTTTT.